This T cell receptor (beta chain) was sequenced in a study of T cell responses to AZD1222 COVID-19 vaccine. Study-level results: With dominance at 160-218 and 743-854, vaccine-associated CD4 TCRs spanned spike. Nearly half of spike-specific TCRs reportedly target unmutated variant regions.

Note on this clone: Its antigen remains unidentified.

The CDR3 extends over 15 amino acids. The germline V gene encodes CDR1 MNHEY and CDR2 SVGAGI. J lost 3 bases, V lost 6 bases, and 7 bases had no gene match. Here immunoSEQ multiplex PCR was the method, and the copy in TCRdb shows in-frame clones only, minus some. Of about 140,000 clones in the sample, roughly 92% are singletons; the top ten hold 1.5% to 2%. V usage is TRBV6-5 and J usage is TRBJ2-1, with 8 nucleotides matching TRBD1. Source: peripheral blood, taken on day 0 of AZD1222 vaccination. This receptor was obtained from an adult in good health. In DNA form, the CDR3 reads TGTGCCAGCAGCCCGAGGACAGGGTTCTACAATGAGCAGTTCTTC. The encoded protein is CASSPRTGFYNEQFF.